This is a list of T cell receptor beta chains from one sample in a study of blood T cell repertoires in COVID-19. Sequencing used immunoSEQ multiplex PCR; TCRdb keeps in-frame clones, though not all of them. The repertoire holds approximately 76,000 clones, with more than 75% as singletons. Sequencing was carried out using peripheral blood. These TCRs come from a woman aged 60-70 years with acute or convalescent COVID-19. Each CDR3 is given with its conserved first and last residue. The D gene is left open where the match is weak. Clone size is shown for a subset of rows, as once, few, many or a class of expanded clone.

clone_size d_call j_call v_call cdr3_aa cdr3_nt
NA NA TRBJ1-6 TRBV11-2 CASSKTGNYNSPLHF TGTGCCAGCAGCAAGACAGGAAACTATAATTCACCCCTCCACTTT
once NA TRBJ1-2 TRBV25-1 CASSEYTAVGGYTF TGTGCCAGCAGTGAATATACAGCTGTTGGTGGCTACACCTTC
NA NA TRBJ1-6 TRBV25-1 CASSEQVNSPLHF TGTGCCAGCAGTGAACAGGTGAATTCACCCCTCCACTTT
NA TRBD1 TRBJ1-2 TRBV18 CASSPGQNIGGYTF TGTGCCAGCTCACCGGGACAGAACATCGGAGGCTACACCTTC
NA TRBD1 TRBJ1-2 TRBV7-2 CASSLGLGTGDGYTF TGTGCCAGCAGCTTGGGCCTCGGGACAGGGGATGGCTACACCTTC
NA NA TRBJ2-7 TRBV4-2 CASSQDQGGLYEQYF TGTGCCAGCAGCCAAGATCAAGGAGGGCTCTACGAGCAGTACTTC
NA TRBD1 TRBJ2-1 TRBV19 CASSNPTGAHNEQFF TGTGCCAGTTCCAACCCGACAGGGGCCCACAATGAGCAGTTCTTC
NA TRBD2 TRBJ2-1 TRBV24-1 CATSSGTSGFFNNEQFF TGTGCCACCAGTTCCGGGACTAGCGGTTTTTTCAACAATGAGCAGTTCTTC
NA TRBD1 TRBJ2-3 TRBV19 CASSIAPGTGSDTQYF TGTGCCAGTAGTATAGCCCCCGGGACAGGGTCAGATACGCAGTATTTT
NA NA TRBJ2-7 TRBV3-1/TRBV3-2 CASSQAGAIGNEQYF TGTGCCAGCAGCCAAGCGGGAGCAATTGGCAACGAGCAGTACTTC
NA NA TRBJ1-1 TRBV28 CASSSMDSEETFF TGTGCCAGCAGTTCAATGGACAGCGAGGAAACTTTCTTT
NA TRBD2 TRBJ2-2 TRBV7-6 CASSSGLAGPDTGELFF TGTGCCAGCAGCTCGGGACTAGCGGGACCAGACACCGGGGAGCTGTTTTTT
NA NA TRBJ1-1 TRBV12-5 CASGIRDTEAFF TGTGCTAGTGGTATCCGGGACACTGAAGCTTTCTTT
NA TRBD1 TRBJ2-2 TRBV2 CASGRDSSNTGELFF TGTGCCAGCGGACGGGACAGCTCGAACACCGGGGAGCTGTTTTTT
NA NA TRBJ2-2 TRBV7-2 CASSLTEKAGELFF TGTGCCAGCAGCTTGACAGAGAAGGCCGGGGAGCTGTTTTTT
NA NA TRBJ1-2 TRBV28 CASSLGGGNYGYTF TGTGCCAGCAGTTTGGGAGGGGGGAACTATGGCTACACCTTC
NA NA TRBJ1-1 TRBV27 CASSLFPLLGPEAFF TGTGCCAGCAGTTTGTTCCCCCTTTTGGGGCCTGAAGCTTTCTTT
NA NA TRBJ2-1 TRBV7-2 CASSLVVAGQHYNEQFF TGTGCCAGCAGCTTAGTTGTAGCTGGACAGCACTACAATGAGCAGTTCTTC
NA NA TRBJ1-1 TRBV24-1 CATSDTKDRAFF TGTGCCACCAGTGATACGAAGGACAGAGCTTTCTTT
NA NA TRBJ1-1 TRBV12-3/TRBV12-4 CASSPDTAEAFF TGTGCCAGCAGTCCCGACACTGCTGAAGCTTTCTTT
NA NA TRBJ1-6 TRBV19 CASSKTAGHDISYNSPLHF TGTGCCAGTAGTAAGACCGCCGGACACGATATCTCCTATAATTCACCCCTCCACTTT
NA TRBD2 TRBJ2-2 TRBV11-3 CARRTGGLAGAPSGGELFF TGTGCCCGCCGCACGGGGGGGCTCGCGGGGGCCCCCTCGGGCGGGGAGCTGTTTTTT
NA NA TRBJ2-3 TRBV29-1 CSVATTGTMGADTQYF TGCAGCGTTGCCACAACAGGGACCATGGGAGCAGATACGCAGTATTTT
once NA TRBJ1-1 TRBV5-1 CASSLDARNTEAFF TGCGCCAGCAGCTTGGACGCCAGGAACACTGAAGCTTTCTTT
NA TRBD2 TRBJ2-1 TRBV7-2 CASSLLAGVNEQFF TGTGCCAGCAGCTTATTAGCGGGGGTAAATGAGCAGTTCTTC
once NA TRBJ1-2 TRBV27 CASSLWARMPGGTLVF TGTGCCAGCAGTTTATGGGCCCGGATGCCCGGGGGGACTCTCGTCTTC
NA TRBD2 TRBJ2-1 TRBV11-1 CASSLATLGLVQNEQFF TGTGCCAGCAGCTTAGCAACACTCGGACTAGTTCAAAATGAGCAGTTCTTC
NA NA TRBJ1-2 TRBV7-9 CAIPTGRGYTF TGTGCCATCCCTACAGGGAGAGGCTACACCTTC
many NA TRBJ2-7 TRBV5-1 CASSLTGKSEQYF TGCGCCAGCAGCTTGACAGGGAAGAGCGAGCAGTACTTC
NA NA TRBJ2-7 TRBV19 CASSPRDTVEEQYF TGTGCCAGTAGTCCCCGGGACACGGTAGAGGAGCAGTACTTC
NA NA TRBJ1-4 TRBV4-2 CASSQVRSRGGEKLFF TGTGCCAGCAGCCAAGTTAGATCCAGAGGGGGTGAAAAACTGTTTTTT
NA TRBD1 TRBJ1-1 TRBV5-1 CASSLVVTGGTEAFF TGCGCCAGCAGCTTGGTAGTGACAGGGGGTACTGAAGCTTTCTTT
NA TRBD1 TRBJ2-3 TRBV19 CASSTGTGSFLGTDTQYF TGTGCCAGTAGTACAGGGACAGGGAGTTTTCTTGGCACAGATACGCAGTATTTT
NA NA TRBJ2-7 TRBV19 CASKEAVAAYEQYF TGTGCCAGTAAAGAAGCGGTGGCGGCCTACGAGCAGTACTTC
NA TRBD1 TRBJ1-4 TRBV24-1 CATSEGQATGGEKLFF TGTGCCACCAGTGAGGGACAGGCAACGGGAGGTGAAAAACTGTTTTTT
NA TRBD1 TRBJ1-3 TRBV9 CASSGWTGGNTIYF TGTGCCAGCAGCGGATGGACAGGGGGAAACACCATATATTTT
NA NA TRBJ1-1 TRBV5-4 CASSPRAASGNTEAFF TGTGCCAGCAGCCCCCGGGCGGCTAGCGGGAATACTGAAGCTTTCTTT
NA NA TRBJ2-3 TRBV6-4 CASSDSPETDTQYF TGTGCCAGCAGTGACTCCCCAGAAACAGATACGCAGTATTTT
NA NA TRBJ2-2 TRBV6-5 CASSSGRTGELFF TGTGCCAGCAGCTCAGGGAGGACCGGGGAGCTGTTTTTT
once TRBD1 TRBJ1-2 TRBV19 CASSGDRWGYTF TGTGCCAGTAGTGGGGACAGGTGGGGCTACACCTTC
NA NA TRBJ1-1 TRBV11-2 CASSLDPGSAEAFF TGTGCCAGCAGCTTAGATCCTGGGAGCGCTGAAGCTTTCTTT
NA NA TRBJ2-7 TRBV2 CASSEHYTGEQYF TGTGCCAGCAGTGAGCACTACACGGGGGAGCAGTACTTC
few TRBD1 TRBJ1-5 TRBV5-1 CASSLTGDSNQPQHF TGCGCCAGCAGCCTGACAGGGGATAGCAATCAGCCCCAGCATTTT
NA NA TRBJ2-7 TRBV2 CASSFSPGPYEQYF TGTGCCAGCAGTTTCTCTCCAGGGCCCTACGAGCAGTACTTC
NA NA TRBJ1-3 TRBV14 CASNRQSAGNTIYF TGTGCCAGCAACAGACAGAGCGCTGGAAACACCATATATTTT
NA TRBD1 TRBJ2-7 TRBV7-2 CASSYSGSGQGGSYEQYF TGTGCCAGCAGCTACTCGGGTTCCGGACAGGGTGGTTCCTACGAGCAGTACTTC